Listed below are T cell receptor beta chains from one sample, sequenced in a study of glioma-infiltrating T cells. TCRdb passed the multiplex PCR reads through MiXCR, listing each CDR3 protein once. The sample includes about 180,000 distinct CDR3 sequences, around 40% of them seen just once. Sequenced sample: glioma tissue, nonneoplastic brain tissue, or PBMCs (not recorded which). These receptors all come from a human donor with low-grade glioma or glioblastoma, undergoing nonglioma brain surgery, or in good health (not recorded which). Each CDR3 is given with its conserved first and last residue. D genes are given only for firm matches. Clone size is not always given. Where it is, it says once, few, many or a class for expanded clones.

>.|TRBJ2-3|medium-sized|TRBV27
TGTGCCAGCAGTCCTGATGAGGGCGAACTCACAGATACGCAGTATTTT
CASSPDEGELTDTQYF
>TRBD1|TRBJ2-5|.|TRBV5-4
TGTGCCAGCAGCCCGACAGGGACGGAGACCCAGTACTTC
CASSPTGTETQYF
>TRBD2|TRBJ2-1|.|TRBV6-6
TGTGCAAGCAGTTGGAGCGGGGATGAGCAGTTCTTC
CASSWSGDEQFF
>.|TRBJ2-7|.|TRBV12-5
TGTGCTAGTGGTTTGGTATATCGGGCTACCTACGAGCAGTACTTC
CASGLVYRATYEQYF
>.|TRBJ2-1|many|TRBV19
TGTGCCAGTAGTCTCCACCAAAACAATGAGCAGTTCTTC
CASSLHQNNEQFF
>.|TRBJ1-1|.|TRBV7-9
TGTGCCAGCAGCTTAGCGAGTCCGAACCGGATGAACACTGAAGTTTTCTTT
CASSLASPNRMNTEVFF
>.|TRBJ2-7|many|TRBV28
TGTGCCAGCAGGACGACAGGAGACCACGAGCAGTACTTC
CASRTTGDHEQYF
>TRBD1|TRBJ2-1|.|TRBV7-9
TGTGCCAGCAGCTCGGACAGGGGGCCCGTGAATGAGCAGTTCTTC
CASSSDRGPVNEQFF
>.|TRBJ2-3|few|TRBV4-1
TGCGCCAGCAGCCAAGGGGGCGAGAATACGCAGTATTTT
CASSQGGENTQYF
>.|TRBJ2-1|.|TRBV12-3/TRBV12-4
TGTGCCAGCAGTTCTTACATAGACAATGAGCAGTTCTTC
CASSSYIDNEQFF
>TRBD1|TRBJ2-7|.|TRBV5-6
TGTGCCAGCAGCGGGACAGGGTCGACCTACGAGCAGTACTTC
CASSGTGSTYEQYF
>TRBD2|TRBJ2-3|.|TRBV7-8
TGTGCCACCAGGGACGAACCGGGACTAGCGACAGATACGCGGTATTTT
CATRDEPGLATDTRYF
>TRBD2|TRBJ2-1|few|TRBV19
TGTGCCAGTAGTATCGGGCTAGCGGGAGTTTGGGATGAGCAGTTCTTC
CASSIGLAGVWDEQFF
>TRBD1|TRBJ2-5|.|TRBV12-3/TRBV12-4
TGTGCCAGCAGCCCCCGGGACCAGGGGGCCTCTGAGACCCAGTACTTC
CASSPRDQGASETQYF
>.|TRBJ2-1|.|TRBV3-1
TGTGCCAGCAGCCAAGATCGGGGGAAATTCAATGAGCAGTTCTTC
CASSQDRGKFNEQFF
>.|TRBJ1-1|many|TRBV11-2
TGTGCCAGCAGCTTAGCCGGGATCACTGAAGCTTTCTTT
CASSLAGITEAFF
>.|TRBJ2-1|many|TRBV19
TGTGCCAGTAGAAAATTTCAGAACAATGAGCAGTTCTTC
CASRKFQNNEQFF
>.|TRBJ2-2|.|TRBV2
TGTGCCAGCACAGTGTGGAACACCGGGGAGCTGTTCTTT
CASTVWNTGELFF
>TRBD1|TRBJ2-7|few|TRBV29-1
TGCAGCGTTGCGCCCTGGGACAGGACCTACGAGCAGTACTTC
CSVAPWDRTYEQYF
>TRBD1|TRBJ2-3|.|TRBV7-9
TGTGCCAGCAGCAATATACAGGGGGGCACAGATACGCAGTATTTT
CASSNIQGGTDTQYF
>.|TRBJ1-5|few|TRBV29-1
TGCAGCGTCGCAAGGGATGGGCAGCCCCAGCATTTT
CSVARDGQPQHF
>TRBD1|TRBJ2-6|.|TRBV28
TGTGCCAGCAGCCGTCCGACAGGGGTCGGGGCCAACGTCCTGACTTTC
CASSRPTGVGANVLTF
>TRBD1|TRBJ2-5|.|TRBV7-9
TGTGCCAGCAGCTCCACAGGGGGGACCCAGTACTTC
CASSSTGGTQYF
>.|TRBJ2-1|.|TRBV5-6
TGTGCCAGCAGCCGACCCGGGATAAACAATGAGCAGTTCTTC
CASSRPGINNEQFF
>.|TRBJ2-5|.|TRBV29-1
TGCAGCGTTGAAGCGGTTCGAGAGACCCAGTACTTC
CSVEAVRETQYF
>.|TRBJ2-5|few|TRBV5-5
TGTGCCAGCAGCTTGGAAGGACTACCCCAAGAGACCCAGTACTTC
CASSLEGLPQETQYF
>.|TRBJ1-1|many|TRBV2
TGTGCCAGCACCTACGACACTGAAGCTTTCTTT
CASTYDTEAFF
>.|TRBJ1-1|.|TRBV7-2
TGTGCCAGCAGCTTAGGCGGGAAGGGCACTAAAGCTTTCTTT
CASSLGGKGTKAFF
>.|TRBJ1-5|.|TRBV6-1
TGTGCCATCAGCTCCCGTGGCACTTTGGGGCTGGAGCCCCAGAATTTT
CAISSRGTLGLEPQNF
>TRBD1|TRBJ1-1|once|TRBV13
TGTGCCGGCAGCTTAGAGGAGGGGGCGAGGTTGAACACTGAAGCTTTCTTT
CAGSLEEGARLNTEAFF
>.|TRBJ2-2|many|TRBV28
TGTGCCAGCAGTTTATTGTTCAACACCGGGGAGCTGTTTTTT
CASSLLFNTGELFF
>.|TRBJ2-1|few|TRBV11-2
TGTGCCAGCAGCTTAGATCTCAGAGAGCAGTTCTTC
CASSLDLREQFF
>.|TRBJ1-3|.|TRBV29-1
TGCAGCGTTGAAGATCAGGGCTTTAGCTCTGGAAACACCATATATTTT
CSVEDQGFSSGNTIYF
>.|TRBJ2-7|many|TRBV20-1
TGCAGTGCTAATTACAGGGCGGGGGAGCAGTACTTC
CSANYRAGEQYF
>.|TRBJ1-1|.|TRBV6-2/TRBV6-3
TGTGCCAGCAGGAGGGACACAACGATGGGAAATGAAGCTTTCTTT
CASRRDTTMGNEAFF
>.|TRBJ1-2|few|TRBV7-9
TGTGCCAGCAGCTTAGTTACTCGGGTCGGGACTCGGGGCTACACCTTC
CASSLVTRVGTRGYTF
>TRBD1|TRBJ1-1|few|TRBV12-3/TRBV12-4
TGTGCCAGCAGTCCTAGGGGGCTCGGGAACACTGAAGCTTTCTTT
CASSPRGLGNTEAFF
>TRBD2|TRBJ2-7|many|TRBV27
TGTGCCAGCAGTAGAACTAGCGCCGAGCAGTACTTC
CASSRTSAEQYF
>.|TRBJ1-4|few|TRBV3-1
TGTGCCAGCAGCCAAATCAGGGGAAGAGAAAAACTGTTTTTT
CASSQIRGREKLFF
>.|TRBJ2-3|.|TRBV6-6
TGTGCCAGCAGTTACTCGAACTTAGCGGCCAGAAACTCCGGCACAGATACGCAGTATTTT
CASSYSNLAARNSGTDTQYF
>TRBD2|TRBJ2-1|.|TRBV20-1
TGCAGTGCTAGTGCGGGGCTAGCGGGAGGGGATGAGCAGTTCTTC
CSASAGLAGGDEQFF
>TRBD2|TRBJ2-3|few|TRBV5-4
TGTGCCAGCAGCGGAAGCGGGGAAAGGACAGATACGCAGTATTTT
CASSGSGERTDTQYF
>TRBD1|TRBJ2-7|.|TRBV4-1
TGCGCCAGCAGCCTCCCAGGACAGGGCATCTACGAGCAGTACTTC
CASSLPGQGIYEQYF
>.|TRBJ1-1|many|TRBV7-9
TGTGCCAGCAGCAACCGGGACACATTGAACACTGAAGCTTTCTTT
CASSNRDTLNTEAFF
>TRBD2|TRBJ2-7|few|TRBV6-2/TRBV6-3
TGTGCCAGCAGTTACTCGAAGGGGGATTCCGGACTAGCGGGATTTGACGAGCAGTACTTC
CASSYSKGDSGLAGFDEQYF
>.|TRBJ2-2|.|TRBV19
TGTGCCAGTAGTAAGGAGGGACAAGTCTCCGGGGAGCTGTTTTTT
CASSKEGQVSGELFF
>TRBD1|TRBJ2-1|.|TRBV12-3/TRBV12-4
TGTGCCAGCAGAGAGAGACAGGGACCCTACAATGAGCAGTTCTTC
CASRERQGPYNEQFF
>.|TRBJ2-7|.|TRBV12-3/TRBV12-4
TGTGCCAGCAGTTTAGGGGGCGAGGGGTACGAGCAGTACTTC
CASSLGGEGYEQYF
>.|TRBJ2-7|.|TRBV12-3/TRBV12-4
TGTGCCAGCAGAAACCTGGGTGGGCCGGCGACCTACGAGCAGTACTTC
CASRNLGGPATYEQYF
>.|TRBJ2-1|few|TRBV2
TGTGCCAGCAGAGCCCGCCAGGGCAATGAGCAGTTCTTC
CASRARQGNEQFF
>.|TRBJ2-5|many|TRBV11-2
TGTGCCAGCAGCTTAGAGAGGGACTTAGAAGAGACCCAGTACTTC
CASSLERDLEETQYF
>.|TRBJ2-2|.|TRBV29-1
TGCAGGGTTGTAACCGGTGGAACCGGGGAGCTGTTTTTT
CRVVTGGTGELFF
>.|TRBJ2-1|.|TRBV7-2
TGTGCCAGCAGCCCGACCCCCTACAATAAGCAGTTCTTC
CASSPTPYNKQFF
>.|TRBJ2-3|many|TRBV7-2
TGTGCCAGCAGCTTAGACGCTGGGGCAGATACGCAGTATTTT
CASSLDAGADTQYF
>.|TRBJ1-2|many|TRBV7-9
TGTGCCAGCAGCACTTTGGGGGACTATGGCTACACCTTC
CASSTLGDYGYTF
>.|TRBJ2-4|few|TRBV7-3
TGTGCCAGCAGTTTGGGAGGCCCGTTGAGCATTCAGTACTTC
CASSLGGPLSIQYF
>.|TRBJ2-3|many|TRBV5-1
TGCGCCAGCAGCGAGGACACCGATAGCACAGATACGCAGTATTTT
CASSEDTDSTDTQYF
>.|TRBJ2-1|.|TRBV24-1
TGTGCCACCAGTGATAATACCGGGACCTATGAGGGTGAGCAGTTCTTC
CATSDNTGTYEGEQFF